These 6 T cell receptor beta chains came from one sample sequenced in a study of blood T cell repertoires in COVID-19. TCRdb keeps only in-frame clones here, not all; method: immunoSEQ multiplex PCR. The sample has around 190,000 clones; roughly 84% are singletons. The sample comprised peripheral blood. These receptors came from a man aged 50 to 59 with COVID-19, enrolled during active disease.

The chain combines TRBV7-2 with TRBJ1-1; the D is unclear. CDR3 length: 13 amino acids. Germline V gives CDR1 SGHTA, CDR2 FQGNSA. V lost 5 bases and J lost 3, with 10 bases in between. The DNA for the CDR3 is TGTGCCAGCAGCGAGAGGGTGGACACTGAAGCTTTCTTT. Residues: CASSERVDTEAFF.

This clone was counted between two and nine times. The chain links TRBV27 to TRBJ2-1, with 10 bases fitting TRBD2. Germline V gives CDR1 MNHEY, CDR2 SMNVEV (reference sequence). CDR3 length: 15 residues. Germline trimming cut 3 bases from V and 6 bases from J; bases unmatched to any gene: 5. CDR3 sequence: CASSFGSGGGNEQFF. Written as DNA, the CDR3 is TGTGCCAGCAGTTTCGGCAGCGGGGGGGGCAATGAGCAGTTCTTC.

V and J are TRBV6-1 and TRBJ2-5; D call uncertain. This CDR3 is 15 amino acids long. The germline V gene encodes CDR1 MNHNS and CDR2 SASEGT. V lost 0 bases, J lost 3 bases, and 11 bases lay in between. The CDR3 here is CASSEASAAKETQYF. The CDR3 DNA follows: TGTGCCAGCAGTGAAGCTTCGGCGGCCAAAGAGACCCAGTACTTC.

The chain recombines TRBV19 with TRBJ2-1; 7 bases are shared with TRBD1. The CDR3 sequence is 15 residues long. V shed 6 bases, J shed 4 bases, and the junction held 9 bases outside the gene matches. The V gene's germline CDR1 is LNHDA and CDR2 SQIVND (reference sequence). CDR3 region: CASRRPGTEYNEQFF. Written as DNA, the CDR3 is TGTGCCAGTAGGCGACCCGGGACAGAGTACAATGAGCAGTTCTTC.

J is TRBJ1-2 and V is TRBV30, with 8 bases lining up with TRBD1. This CDR3 contains 13 residues. V shed 2 bases, J shed 8 bases, and the junction held 7 bases outside the gene matches. Germline CDR1 and CDR2: GTSNPN and SVGIG (reference sequence). CDR3 loop: CAWSPQGAGGYTF. The CDR3 nucleotides are TGTGCCTGGAGTCCCCAGGGGGCTGGAGGCTACACCTTC. The whole variable domain, filled in from reference TRBV30 and TRBJ1-2, reads SQTIHQWPATLVQPVGSPLSLECTVEGTSNPNLYWYRQAAGRGLQLLFYSVGIGQISSEVPQNLSASRPQDRQFILSSKKLLLSDSGFYLCAWSPQGAGGYTFGSGTRLTVV.

V and J are TRBV5-4 and TRBJ1-2, with 10 bases aligning to TRBD1. Germline V gives CDR1 SGHNT, CDR2 YYREEE (reference sequence). Trimming at V came to 0 bases and at J to 5 bases, leaving 4 bases not matched to a gene. This CDR3 has 15 amino acids. This CDR3 reads CASSLAQGQGYGYTF. Here the CDR3 DNA reads TGTGCCAGCAGCTTGGCACAGGGACAGGGGTATGGCTACACCTTC.